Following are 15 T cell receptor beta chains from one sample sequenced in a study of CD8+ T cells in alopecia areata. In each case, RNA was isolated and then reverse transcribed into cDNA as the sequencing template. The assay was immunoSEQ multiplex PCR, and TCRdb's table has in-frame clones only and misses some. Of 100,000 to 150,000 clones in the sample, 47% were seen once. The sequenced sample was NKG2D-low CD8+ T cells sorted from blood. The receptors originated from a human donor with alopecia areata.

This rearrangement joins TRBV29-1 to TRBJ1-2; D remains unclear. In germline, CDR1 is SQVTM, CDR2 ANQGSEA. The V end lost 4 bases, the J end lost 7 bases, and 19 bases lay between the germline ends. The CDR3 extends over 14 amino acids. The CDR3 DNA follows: TGCAGCGTTGGTGGGGTCCCCTTAGGAGGTGGCTACACCTTC. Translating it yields CSVGGVPLGGGYTF. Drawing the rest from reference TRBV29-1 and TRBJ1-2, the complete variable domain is SAVISQKPSRDICQRGTSLTIQCQVDSQVTMMFWYRQQPGQSLTLIATANQGSEATYESGFVIDKFPISRPNLTFSTLTVSNMSPEDSSIYLCSVGGVPLGGGYTFGSGTRLTVV.

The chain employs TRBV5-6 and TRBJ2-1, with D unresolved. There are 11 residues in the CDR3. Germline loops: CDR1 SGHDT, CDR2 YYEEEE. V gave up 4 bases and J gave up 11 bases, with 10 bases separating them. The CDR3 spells CASSVTGQQFF. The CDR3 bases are TGTGCCAGCAGCGTGACTGGACAGCAGTTCTTC.

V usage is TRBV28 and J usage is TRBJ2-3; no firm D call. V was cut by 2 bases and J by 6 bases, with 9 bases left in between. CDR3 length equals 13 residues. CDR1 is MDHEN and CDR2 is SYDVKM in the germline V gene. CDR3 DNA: TGTGCCAGCAGTTTAACAGACGGGGATACGCAGTATTTT. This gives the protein CASSLTDGDTQYF. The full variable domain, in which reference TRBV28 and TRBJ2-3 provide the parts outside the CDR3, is DVKVTQSSRYLVKRTGEKVFLECVQDMDHENMFWYRQDPGLGLRLIYFSYDVKMKEKGDIPEGYSVSREKKERFSLILESASTNQTSMYLCASSLTDGDTQYFGPGTRLTVL.

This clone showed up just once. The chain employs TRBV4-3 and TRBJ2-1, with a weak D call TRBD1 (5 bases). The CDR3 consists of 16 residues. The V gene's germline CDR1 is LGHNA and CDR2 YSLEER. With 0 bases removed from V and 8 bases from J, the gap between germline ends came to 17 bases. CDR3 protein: CASSQDVSQGEHEQFF. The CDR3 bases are TGCGCCAGCAGCCAAGATGTGAGTCAGGGCGAGCATGAGCAGTTCTTC.

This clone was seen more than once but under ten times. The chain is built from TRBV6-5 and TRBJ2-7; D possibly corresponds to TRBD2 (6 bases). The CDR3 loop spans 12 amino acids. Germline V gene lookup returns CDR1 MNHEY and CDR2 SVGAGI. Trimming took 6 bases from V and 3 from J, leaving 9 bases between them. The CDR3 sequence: CASSPGDYEQYF. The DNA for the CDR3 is TGTGCCAGCAGCCCGGGAGACTACGAGCAGTACTTC.

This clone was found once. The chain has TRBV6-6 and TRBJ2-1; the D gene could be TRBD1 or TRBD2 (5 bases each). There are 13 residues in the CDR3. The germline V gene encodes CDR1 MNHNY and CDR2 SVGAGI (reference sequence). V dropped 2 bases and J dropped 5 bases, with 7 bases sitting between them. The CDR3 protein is CASSYGGHNEQFF. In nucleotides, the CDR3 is TGTGCCAGCAGTTACGGGGGTCACAATGAGCAGTTCTTC.

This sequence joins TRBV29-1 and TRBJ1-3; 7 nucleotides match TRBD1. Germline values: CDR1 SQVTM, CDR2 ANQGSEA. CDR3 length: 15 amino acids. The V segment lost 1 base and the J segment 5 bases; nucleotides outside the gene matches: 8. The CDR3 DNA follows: TGCAGCGTTGAAGGACCAAGGACAGGCCGAAACACCATATATTTT. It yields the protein CSVEGPRTGRNTIYF.

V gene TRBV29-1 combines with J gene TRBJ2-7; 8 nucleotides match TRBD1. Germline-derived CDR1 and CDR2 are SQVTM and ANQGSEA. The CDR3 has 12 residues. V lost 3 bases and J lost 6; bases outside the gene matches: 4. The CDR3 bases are TGCAGCGTTGAGACAGGGGTCGGCGAGCAGTACTTC. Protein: CSVETGVGEQYF.

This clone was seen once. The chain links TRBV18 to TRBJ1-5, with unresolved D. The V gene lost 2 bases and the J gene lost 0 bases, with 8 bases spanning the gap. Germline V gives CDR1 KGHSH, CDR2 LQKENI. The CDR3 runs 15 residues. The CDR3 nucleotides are TGTGCCAGCTCACCAACGGAGTATAGCAATCAGCCCCAGCATTTT. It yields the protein CASSPTEYSNQPQHF.

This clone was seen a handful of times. The CDR3 loop reads CASSFQRFYSSYNEQFF. In DNA, the CDR3 is TGTGCCAGCAGTTTTCAGCGGTTTTACAGCTCCTACAATGAGCAGTTCTTC. This chain uses TRBV28 with TRBJ2-1; the D gene is possibly TRBD2 (5 bases). The V end lost 3 bases, the J end lost 0 bases, and 15 bases lay between the germline ends. From germline, CDR1 is MDHEN and CDR2 SYDVKM. The CDR3 loop spans 17 amino acids.

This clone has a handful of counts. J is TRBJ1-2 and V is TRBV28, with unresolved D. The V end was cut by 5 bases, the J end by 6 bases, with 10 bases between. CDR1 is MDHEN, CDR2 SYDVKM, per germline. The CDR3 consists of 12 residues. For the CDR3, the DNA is TGTGCCAGCAGTCGCGACCGCGATGGCTACACCTTC. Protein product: CASSRDRDGYTF.

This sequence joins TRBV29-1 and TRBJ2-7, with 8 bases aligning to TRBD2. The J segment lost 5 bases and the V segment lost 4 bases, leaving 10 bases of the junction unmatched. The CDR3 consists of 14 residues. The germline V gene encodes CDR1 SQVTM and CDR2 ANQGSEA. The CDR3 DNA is TGCAGCGTTGTTGGCCGGGAGGGACGGGACGAGCAGTACTTC. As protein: CSVVGREGRDEQYF.

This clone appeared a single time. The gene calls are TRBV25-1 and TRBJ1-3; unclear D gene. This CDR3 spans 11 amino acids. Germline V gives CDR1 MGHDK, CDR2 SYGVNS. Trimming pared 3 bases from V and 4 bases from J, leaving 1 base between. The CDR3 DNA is TGTGCCAGCAGTGAGGGAAACACCATATATTTT. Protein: CASSEGNTIYF. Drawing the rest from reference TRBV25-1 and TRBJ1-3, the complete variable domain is EADIYQTPRYLVIGTGKKITLECSQTMGHDKMYWYQQDPGMELHLIHYSYGVNSTEKGDLSSESTVSRIRTEHFPLTLESARPSHTSQYLCASSEGNTIYFGEGSWLTVV.

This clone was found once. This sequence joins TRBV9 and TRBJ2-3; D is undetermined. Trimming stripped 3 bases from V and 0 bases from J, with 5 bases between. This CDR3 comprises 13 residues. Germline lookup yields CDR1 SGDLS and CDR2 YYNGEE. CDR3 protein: CASSAISTDTQYF. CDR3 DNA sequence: TGTGCCAGCAGCGCGATAAGCACAGATACGCAGTATTTT.

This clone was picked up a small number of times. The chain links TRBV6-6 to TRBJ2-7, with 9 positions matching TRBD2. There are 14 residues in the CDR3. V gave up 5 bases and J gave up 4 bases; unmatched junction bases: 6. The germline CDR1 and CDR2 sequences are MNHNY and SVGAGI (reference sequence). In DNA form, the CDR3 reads TGTGCCAGCAGTGATAGCGGGAGTGTTTACGAGCAGTACTTC. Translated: CASSDSGSVYEQYF.